The 24 T cell receptor beta chains presented below share a single source sample, sequenced in a study of blood T cell repertoires in COVID-19. Profiling relied on immunoSEQ multiplex PCR, and the TCRdb table lists in-frame clones only, not all of them. Among approximately 160,000 clones listed, about 84% were seen once. Sequencing was performed on PBMCs or T cells enriched from blood (not recorded which). Receptors originate from a man aged 40-55 years who had recovered from COVID-19.

The chain combines TRBV4-1 with TRBJ2-5; D call uncertain. The CDR3 covers 13 residues. V dropped 1 base and J dropped 2 bases, with 5 bases sitting between them. CDR1 MGHRA and CDR2 YSYEKL come from the germline V gene. The CDR3 DNA follows: TGCGCCAGCAGCCAAGTTTCACAAGAGACCCAGTACTTC. Protein sequence: CASSQVSQETQYF.

The rearrangement links TRBV30 to TRBJ2-1, with D perhaps matching TRBD1 (6 bases). CDR1 and CDR2 from the germline V gene are GTSNPN and SVGIG (reference sequence). The CDR3 sequence is 16 residues long. V was clipped by 5 bases and J by 6 bases, with 23 bases between them. CDR3 region: CAWGFWGTTRRNEQFF. The CDR3 DNA is TGTGCCTGGGGGTTTTGGGGGACAACTAGACGCAATGAGCAGTTCTTC.

The chain joins TRBV11-3 to TRBJ2-3; perhaps TRBD1 as D (6 bases). This CDR3 is built from 15 residues. Trimming took 4 bases from V and 0 from J, leaving 11 bases between them. Looked up from germline, CDR1 is SGHNT and CDR2 is YENEEA. In DNA form, the CDR3 reads TGTGCCAGCAGCTCTGGACAGACTAGCACAGATACGCAGTATTTT. This codes for CASSSGQTSTDTQYF.

The V call is TRBV19, the J call TRBJ2-7; 10 positions agree with TRBD1. The CDR3 totals 15 residues. V shed 5 bases and J 3 bases; nucleotides not matched to a gene: 7. Germline V gene sequence: CDR1 LNHDA, CDR2 SQIVND (reference sequence). The CDR3 nucleotides read TGTGCCAGTAGTCTAACCGGGACAGGGGACTACGAGCAGTACTTC. It codes for CASSLTGTGDYEQYF.

The CDR3 DNA reads as TGCGCCAGCAGCCAGGGAGCTGAAGCTTTCTTT. As protein: CASSQGAEAFF. V gene TRBV4-1 combines with J gene TRBJ1-1; D gene unclear. The CDR3 spans 11 residues. Germline V gives CDR1 MGHRA, CDR2 YSYEKL. Trimming took 3 bases from V and 6 from J, leaving 5 bases between them.

This clone was observed a single time. The rearrangement links TRBV24-1 to TRBJ2-3; D may be TRBD1 (5 bases). This CDR3 is built from 13 residues. Trimming removed 9 bases at V and 0 bases at J, with 9 bases between. Germline assignment: CDR1 KGHDR and CDR2 SFDVKD. CDR3 in amino acids: CATATESTDTQYF. The CDR3 region has the DNA TGTGCCACCGCGACAGAGAGCACAGATACGCAGTATTTT.

This chain joins TRBV3-1 (or the pseudogene TRBV3-2) and TRBJ2-7; 7 bases agree with TRBD1. After removal of 2 bases from V and 5 bases from J, the junction contained 9 bases not matched to a gene. The CDR3 totals 15 residues. Germline V gene data show CDR1 as LGHDT and CDR2 as YNNKEL (reference sequence). CDR3 bases: TGTGCCAGCAGCCAATTCTCTGGACAGGACGACGAGCAGTACTTC. Amino acids: CASSQFSGQDDEQYF.

J is TRBJ2-5 and V is TRBV2, with 8 bases matching TRBD2. CDR3 size: 12 residues. Unmatched junction bases numbered 2, after V lost 6 bases and J lost 5 bases. The germline V gene encodes CDR1 SNHLY and CDR2 FYNNEI. CDR3 sequence (DNA): TGTGCCAGCAGGGGACTAGTGGAGACCCAGTACTTC. Translated, it gives CASRGLVETQYF.

This sequence joins TRBV11-2 and TRBJ1-4; D might be TRBD1 (5 bases). CDR1 SGHAT and CDR2 FQNNGV come from the germline V gene. V was cut by 4 bases and J by 10 bases, with 19 bases left in between. This CDR3 is 15 amino acids long. CDR3 nucleotides: TGTGCCAGCAGCTCCCCGGGCCCGGGGGGGAGAAAACTGTTTTTT. Protein product: CASSSPGPGGRKLFF.

The CDR3 sequence is CASSLGRVQANYGYTF. CDR3 coding DNA: TGTGCCAGCAGCTTGGGGCGGGTCCAAGCTAACTATGGCTACACCTTC. The rearrangement joins TRBV5-6 to TRBJ1-2; D uncertain. Germline CDR1 and CDR2: SGHDT and YYEEEE. V was trimmed by 0 bases and J by 0 bases, leaving 12 bases between them. The CDR3 is 16 residues long.

The chain carries TRBV5-4 and TRBJ2-1; 7 positions agree with TRBD1. The CDR3 covers 15 residues. Germline CDR1 and CDR2: SGHNT and YYREEE (reference sequence). V dropped 0 bases and J dropped 4; count of bases not matched to a gene: 4. The DNA for the CDR3 is TGTGCCAGCAGCTTGGGACAGGGTTTTTACAATGAGCAGTTCTTC. Protein: CASSLGQGFYNEQFF.

Only a few counts were recorded for this clone. The same CDR3 also results from other DNA sequences found in this sample. This chain uses TRBV18 with TRBJ1-1; D not certain. Deletions cut 5 bases from V and 0 bases from J, with 7 bases between. The germline CDR1 and CDR2 sequences are KGHSH and LQKENI. CDR3 length equals 13 residues. The CDR3 region has the DNA TGTGCCAGCTCATTGGGCATGAACACTGAAGCTTTCTTT. Translating it yields CASSLGMNTEAFF. The full variable domain, in which reference TRBV18 and TRBJ1-1 provide the parts outside the CDR3, is NAGVMQNPRHLVRRRGQEARLRCSPMKGHSHVYWYRQLPEEGLKFMVYLQKENIIDESGMPKERFSAEFPKEGPSILRIQQVVRGDSAAYFCASSLGMNTEAFFGQGTRLTVV.

This chain links TRBV27 with TRBJ1-5, with 7 bases aligning to TRBD1. Trimming removed 5 bases from V and 6 bases from J; junction bases left unmatched: 7. The CDR3 extends over 14 amino acids. CDR1 and CDR2 (germline): MNHEY, SMNVEV (reference sequence). Here the CDR3 reads CASSPRQGRQPQHF. In DNA, the CDR3 is TGTGCCAGCAGTCCTAGACAGGGTCGTCAGCCCCAGCATTTT.

V is TRBV5-1 and J is TRBJ2-3; D perhaps matches TRBD2 (7 bases). Between the trimmed V and J ends, which lost 5 bases and 6 bases, there was a span of 19 bases. Germline V gene sequence: CDR1 SGHRS, CDR2 YFSETQ. The CDR3 length is 15 residues. The CDR3 DNA reads TGCGCCAGCAGGCCCCAGGGGACTAACCTTGATACGCAGTATTTT. Protein product: CASRPQGTNLDTQYF. Supplemented by reference TRBV5-1 and TRBJ2-3, the full variable domain reads KAGVTQTPRYLIKTRGQQVTLSCSPISGHRSVSWYQQTPGQGLQFLFEYFSETQRNKGNFPGRFSGRQFSNSRSEMNVSTLELGDSALYLCASRPQGTNLDTQYFGPGTRLTVL.

This sequence joins TRBV5-1 and TRBJ1-2; weak D call: TRBD1 (5 bases). The germline gives CDR1 SGHRS, CDR2 YFSETQ. CDR3 length: 15 amino acids. With 4 bases removed from V and 0 bases from J, the gap between germline ends came to 13 bases. The CDR3 spells CASSIRGDTNYGYTF. The CDR3, as DNA: TGCGCCAGCAGCATCCGGGGGGATACTAACTATGGCTACACCTTC.

The V gene is TRBV20-1, the J gene TRBJ2-3; D is possibly TRBD2 (6 bases). CDR3 length equals 13 residues. Germline V gene data show CDR1 as DFQATT and CDR2 as SNEGSKA (reference sequence). With 3 bases removed from V and 5 bases from J, the gap between germline ends came to 12 bases. The CDR3 loop reads CSASRGDEDTQYF. The CDR3 DNA reads as TGCAGTGCTAGTCGCGGGGATGAAGATACGCAGTATTTT.

The chain uses TRBV19 and TRBJ1-2, with 9 bases fitting TRBD1. V lost 5 bases, J lost 7 bases, and 8 bases stayed unmatched. Germline values: CDR1 LNHDA, CDR2 SQIVND (reference sequence). CDR3 length: 14 residues. The CDR3 DNA sequence: TGTGCCAGTAGTCCAGGAGGGACAGGGTTTGGCTACACCTTC. Its translation: CASSPGGTGFGYTF.

This clone was recorded a few times. This chain uses TRBV10-3 with TRBJ2-7, with a weak D call TRBD1 (5 bases). Trimming left V 6 bases short and J 6 bases short, with 12 bases between. Germline assignment: CDR1 ENHRY and CDR2 SYGVKD. The CDR3 consists of 12 residues. The CDR3 nucleotides are TGTGCCATCAGGGATACAGGCGGCGAGCAGTACGTC. It translates to CAIRDTGGEQYV.

CDR3 protein: CASSLGRGLAATDTQYF. The CDR3 region has the DNA TGTGCCAGCAGCTTAGGTAGGGGACTAGCGGCAACAGATACGCAGTATTTT. J is TRBJ2-3 and V is TRBV11-2, with TRBD2 identical over 11 bases. The length of the CDR3 is 17 residues. J gave up 3 bases and V 1 base, and 6 bases lay outside the gene matches. The germline CDR1 and CDR2 sequences are SGHAT and FQNNGV.

The V and J genes are TRBV12-3 or TRBV12-4 and TRBJ2-1, with D maybe TRBD1 (6 bases). V was shortened by 3 bases and J by 12 bases, with 9 bases between the two germline ends. This CDR3 contains 11 residues. CDR3 sequence (DNA): TGTGCCAGCAGTTTGGGCAGGGGGCAGTTCTTC. It yields the protein CASSLGRGQFF.

The chain recombines TRBV19 with TRBJ2-5, with 10 bases that match TRBD1. Germline values: CDR1 LNHDA, CDR2 SQIVND (reference sequence). The CDR3 loop spans 15 amino acids. The ends lost 5 bases at V and 5 bases at J; junction bases unmatched: 8. CDR3 in DNA: TGTGCCAGTAGTTCGGGACAGGGGTTCGGGGAGACCCAGTACTTC. It translates to CASSSGQGFGETQYF.

The chain carries TRBV30 and TRBJ2-7; weak D call: TRBD1 (6 bases). This CDR3 has 13 amino acids. Germline values: CDR1 GTSNPN, CDR2 SVGIG (reference sequence). Deletions cut 0 bases from V and 6 bases from J, with 12 bases between. The CDR3 sequence is CAWSVNQQGEQYF. The CDR3 DNA reads TGTGCCTGGAGTGTAAACCAACAGGGCGAGCAGTACTTC.

This clone appeared a few times. This chain connects TRBV30 to TRBJ1-1; the D gene is possibly TRBD1 (5 bases). The germline V gene has CDR1 GTSNPN and CDR2 SVGIG (reference sequence). This CDR3 is built from 14 residues. V shed 0 bases and J shed 3 bases, with 11 bases lying between them. CDR3 DNA: TGTGCCTGGAGTGTACAGGTGAGGTACACTGAAGCTTTCTTT. It translates to CAWSVQVRYTEAFF.

The CDR3 spells CASSLGLRAASYEQYF. DNA for the CDR3: TGTGCCAGCAGCTTAGGCCTCAGGGCAGCATCCTACGAGCAGTACTTC. The chain uses TRBV7-9 and TRBJ2-7; D may be TRBD1 (5 bases). Germline CDR1 is SEHNR and CDR2 is FQNEAQ (reference sequence). Trimming cost V 1 base and J 1 base, with 14 bases left between them. The CDR3 extends over 16 amino acids.